In its sample, the clone carrying this T cell receptor beta chain was seen a few times. Its antigen is unidentified. The data were obtained in a study of T and B cells in COVID-19 patients. Study as a whole: Active-infection patients were older, median roughly 67 years, than recovered patients, median roughly 35 years. In the active-infection cohort, about 90% of the 20 patients had comorbidities linked to unfavorable COVID-19 outcome.

BIOMED2 TRB-A/B primer pools were used in multiplex TRB PCR. One entry per CDR3 protein, called by TCRdb with MiXCR from the multiplex PCR reads. The sample consists of 13,000 to 15,000 distinct CDR3 sequences, under 35% of them appearing once. Each TRB amplification used about 230-550 ng of genomic DNA from blood. Study-level points and caveats: Clonality of TRB repertoires was high in active COVID-19; recovery brought above-healthy diversity and richness. Exclusive to the recovered cohort were 2,300 or so TCR clusters, 30 to 40 of them with low generation probability.

Source material: blood. The clonotype was recovered from a human donor who had recovered from COVID-19.

The CDR3 here is CSVFSTTGTGETQYF. CDR3 nucleotides: TGCAGCGTCTTTTCTACCACCGGGACGGGAGAGACCCAGTACTTC. The gene calls are TRBV29-1 and TRBJ2-5; D is tentatively TRBD1 or TRBD2 (5 bases each). The CDR3 is made up of 15 amino acids. The germline gives CDR1 SQVTM, CDR2 ANQGSEA. Trimming removed 6 bases from V and 4 bases from J, with 21 bases in between.